The present TCR beta chain was sequenced within a study of cytomegalovirus exposure and HLA in healthy donors. Study-wide results and limits: The likely explanation for a cluster of highly shared sequence variants was sequencing artifact.

This CDR3 has 14 amino acids. Germline V gives CDR1 SGHRS, CDR2 YFSETQ. V was clipped by 0 bases and J by 5 bases, with 8 bases between them. Researchers ran the PCR with 60 Vbeta and 13 Jbeta primers. Profiled with immunoSEQ multiplex PCR; TCRdb holds only in-frame clones, not every one. Of roughly 100,000 clones listed, roughly 70% are singletons. Turning to this clone: Its antigen is unknown. The sample has other DNA sequences that encode this CDR3 too.

The TCR comes from a man aged 45-65 years in good health and CMV-seronegative. The rearrangement links TRBV5-1 to TRBJ1-4; no reliable D call. The sequenced sample was PBMCs. CDR3 sequence reads: CASSLAGGNEKLFF. CDR3 nucleotide sequence: TGCGCCAGCAGCTTGGCCGGAGGGAATGAAAAACTGTTTTTT. Together with reference TRBV5-1 and TRBJ1-4, the CDR3 gives the full variable domain: KAGVTQTPRYLIKTRGQQVTLSCSPISGHRSVSWYQQTPGQGLQFLFEYFSETQRNKGNFPGRFSGRQFSNSRSEMNVSTLELGDSALYLCASSLAGGNEKLFFGSGTQLSVL.